This TCR beta chain was profiled in a study of T-cell memory formation after mild COVID-19. Study as a whole: Clusters were largely donor specific.

TCRdb re-called the 5' RACE reads through MiXCR, storing one row per CDR3 protein. Of about 210,000 distinct CDR3 sequences in the sample, around 26% were seen once. Study-wide points: Second-wave clones with a day 37 peak had unconfirmed SARS-CoV-2 specificity. CM and EM subsets held most contracting CD4+ clones; EMRA held CD8+ ones. There were some responding clones in pre-infection memory, which suggested that cross-reactive memory had joined.

V gave up 6 bases and J gave up 4 bases, with 10 bases separating them. Germline CDR1 and CDR2: SGHRS and YFSETQ. The CDR3 consists of 12 residues. Regarding this clonotype: Antigen specificity is unknown.

Input material: PBMCs or a T cell subset sorted from them (not recorded which). This receptor was taken from an adult woman who had mild COVID-19 (a few samples of this study predate the infection). Cell type and time point are not known. V and J are TRBV5-1 and TRBJ1-1, with TRBD1 as a possible D gene (5 bases). CDR3 region: CASTEGVTEAFF. As DNA, the CDR3 is TGCGCCAGCACGGAAGGGGTCACTGAAGCTTTCTTT.